In this sample, the clone carrying this T cell receptor beta chain turned up a few times. The antigen remains unidentified. One entry per CDR3 protein results from TCRdb running MiXCR on the 5' RACE reads. The sample consists of nearly 350,000 distinct CDR3 sequences, 13% of them appearing once. The entry originates in a study of T-cell memory formation after mild COVID-19. The V end lost 8 bases, the J end lost 4 bases, and 9 bases lay between the germline ends. The length of the CDR3 is 11 residues. CDR1 and CDR2 from the germline V gene are SQVTM and ANQGSEA. General study findings and limits: Still unconfirmed is whether the second-wave clones peaking on day 37 recognized SARS-CoV-2. Clones which contracted sat mainly in CM and EM if CD4+, and in EMRA if CD8+. Pre-infection memory held some responding clones, suggesting pre-existing cross-reactive T cells responded. Clones contracting day 15 to 85 were balanced CD4/CD8; later expanders leaned CD4+.

Material: PBMCs or a T cell subset sorted from them (not recorded which). This clonotype was obtained from a man between 18 and 29 years old who had mild COVID-19 (a few samples of this study predate the infection). Cell type and time point are not known. The chain recombines TRBV29-1 with TRBJ2-1; D remains unclear. Written as DNA, the CDR3 is TGCAGCCTCGGCAGGTACAATGAGCAGTTCTTC. Protein sequence: CSLGRYNEQFF.